The following is a T cell receptor (beta chain) sequence with its context. The data stem from a study of T cell responses to AZD1222 COVID-19 vaccine. Clones were sequenced by immunoSEQ multiplex PCR, and TCRdb holds only the in-frame ones, with some missing. There are about 180,000 clones in the sample; 90% to 95% occur only once, and around 0.96% lies in the top ten. CDR1 is SGDLS, CDR2 YYNGEE, per germline. V shed 4 bases, J shed 2 bases, and the junction held 9 bases outside the gene matches. This CDR3 comprises 16 residues. The source was peripheral blood, collected 28 days after the second dose of the MenACWY control vaccine. The clonotype originates from an adult who received the MenACWY meningococcal vaccine as a control. The chain links TRBV9 to TRBJ2-3; 8 bases fit TRBD2. The CDR3 reads CASSTTSGPVTDTQYF. In DNA form, the CDR3 reads TGTGCCAGCAGCACCACTAGCGGCCCTGTCACAGATACGCAGTATTTT.